The rows below give T cell receptor beta chains drawn from one sample of a study of blood T cells in healthy people across ages. A single record per CDR3 protein comes from TCRdb applying MiXCR to the 5' RACE reads. The data show 500,000 to 650,000 distinct CDR3 sequences, 25% to 35% seen once. Another study also made use of these data, one on T cells of mothers and their children.

Sequencing used blood. The receptors stem from a boy aged 2 to 10 in good health. Both conserved end residues are part of each CDR3. The order of the fields is J gene, D gene, clone size, V gene, CDR3 protein, CDR3 DNA. A D gene is named only where the DNA matches it firmly. A clone size is listed for some rows: how often the clone was seen (once, few, many), or a class if it is expanded.

TRBJ2-1,NA,few,TRBV7-2,CASSPAGGEGYNEQFF,TGTGCCAGCAGCCCTGCGGGCGGGGAAGGCTACAATGAGCAGTTCTTC
TRBJ2-3,TRBD2,NA,TRBV19,CASRHGGSRRDTQYF,TGTGCCAGCCGACATGGCGGGAGTAGGAGGGATACGCAGTATTTT
TRBJ2-3,NA,few,TRBV6-5,CASSYSFEADTQYF,TGTGCCAGCAGTTACTCCTTCGAAGCGGATACGCAGTATTTT
TRBJ2-3,NA,NA,TRBV4-1,CASRRGLYTDTQYF,TGCGCCAGCCGTCGCGGACTCTACACAGATACGCAGTATTTT
TRBJ2-7,TRBD2,NA,TRBV27,CASRGSGVYEQYF,TGTGCCAGCAGGGGTAGCGGGGTCTACGAGCAGTACTTC
TRBJ2-1,TRBD2,NA,TRBV29-1,CSVEYPSGAAYNEQFF,TGCAGCGTCGAATACCCTAGCGGGGCAGCCTACAATGAGCAGTTCTTC
TRBJ2-1,TRBD2,many,TRBV5-6,CASSWGLASSYNEQFF,TGTGCCAGCAGCTGGGGACTAGCCAGCTCCTACAATGAGCAGTTCTTC
TRBJ1-3,TRBD1,NA,TRBV7-8,CASSGWDRVVSGNTIYF,TGTGCCAGCAGCGGGTGGGACAGGGTCGTCTCTGGAAACACCATATATTTT
TRBJ2-5,TRBD2,NA,TRBV9,CASSVGTRGGETQYF,TGTGCCAGCAGCGTAGGAACCCGGGGGGGAGAGACCCAGTACTTC
TRBJ2-5,TRBD1,few,TRBV20-1,CSARDQNRGQEQYF,TGCAGTGCTAGAGATCAAAACAGGGGGCAGGAGCAGTACTTC
TRBJ2-2,NA,NA,TRBV11-2,CASSLRPFGGPAGELFF,TGTGCCAGCAGCTTAAGGCCCTTCGGGGGGCCCGCCGGGGAGCTGTTTTTT
TRBJ2-5,TRBD1,NA,TRBV12-3/TRBV12-4,CASSLDTGAQTQYF,TGTGCCAGCAGTTTAGATACAGGGGCTCAGACCCAGTACTTC
TRBJ2-7,NA,few,TRBV29-1,CSGRTFGEQYF,TGCAGCGGAAGGACATTCGGGGAGCAGTACTTC
TRBJ2-1,NA,few,TRBV12-3/TRBV12-4,CASSYPGNYNEQFF,TGTGCCAGCAGTTACCCGGGGAACTACAATGAGCAGTTCTTC
TRBJ2-1,NA,few,TRBV14,CASSQRPRVRPYNEQFF,TGTGCCAGCAGCCAAAGACCTAGAGTACGCCCCTACAATGAGCAGTTCTTC
TRBJ1-4,NA,few,TRBV18,CASSPPGLVDEKLFF,TGTGCCAGCTCACCCCCGGGACTAGTCGACGAAAAACTGTTTTTT
TRBJ2-2,NA,NA,TRBV2,CASSEGTTNTGELFF,TGTGCCAGCAGTGAAGGGACCACGAACACCGGGGAGCTGTTTTTT
TRBJ2-7,NA,few,TRBV28,CASSPIRYEQYF,TGTGCCAGCTCCCCAATCCGCTACGAGCAGTACTTC
TRBJ2-3,TRBD2,NA,TRBV7-6,CASSTAGTRGTDTQYF,TGTGCCAGCAGCACAGCGGGGACTAGAGGCACAGATACGCAGTATTTT
TRBJ1-2,NA,few,TRBV12-5,CASGLVRGYGGYTF,TGTGCTAGTGGTTTGGTACGGGGGTATGGCGGCTACACCTTC
TRBJ2-7,NA,few,TRBV7-9,CASSRGGRGDTLYEQYF,TGTGCCAGCAGCCGGGGCGGTCGGGGGGACACTCTCTACGAGCAGTACTTC
TRBJ2-7,NA,NA,TRBV10-3,CAISESIQSYEQYF,TGTGCCATCAGTGAGTCTATACAGTCCTACGAGCAGTACTTC
TRBJ2-5,NA,many,TRBV5-6,CASSRPGLQETQYF,TGTGCCAGCAGCCGCCCGGGACTTCAAGAGACCCAGTACTTC
TRBJ2-3,TRBD2,NA,TRBV11-1,CASSLHLRTSGGPSTDTQYF,TGTGCCAGCAGCTTACATCTGCGGACTAGCGGGGGGCCTAGCACAGATACGCAGTATTTT
TRBJ2-4,TRBD1,NA,TRBV6-5,CASSRGQGALDIQYF,TGTGCCAGCAGCCGAGGACAGGGGGCGTTGGACATTCAGTACTTC
TRBJ2-5,TRBD2,NA,TRBV9,CASSVDPSGSGETQYF,TGTGCCAGCAGCGTCGACCCTAGCGGGAGTGGGGAGACCCAGTACTTC
TRBJ2-2,TRBD1,NA,TRBV12-5,CASEQGRTGELFF,TGTGCTAGTGAACAGGGGCGGACCGGGGAGCTGTTTTTT
TRBJ2-5,NA,NA,TRBV6-5,CASSYREGGAQYF,TGTGCCAGCAGTTATCGTGAGGGTGGGGCCCAGTACTTC
TRBJ1-2,NA,NA,TRBV25-1,CASSVANYGYTF,TGTGCCAGCAGTGTCGCTAACTATGGCTACACCTTC
TRBJ1-2,NA,few,TRBV4-1,CASQRGTRDYGYTF,TGCGCCAGTCAAAGGGGGACCCGGGACTATGGCTACACCTTC
TRBJ2-1,TRBD2,NA,TRBV3-1,CASTVAGGYNEQFF,TGTGCCAGCACGGTGGCGGGGGGCTACAATGAGCAGTTCTTC
TRBJ2-7,TRBD1,NA,TRBV3-1,CASSPSGGRHEQYF,TGTGCCAGCAGCCCCTCAGGGGGCCGGCACGAGCAGTACTTC
TRBJ2-3,TRBD2,few,TRBV6-5,CASSPGLAVADTQYF,TGTGCCAGCAGCCCGGGACTAGCTGTCGCAGATACGCAGTATTTT
TRBJ2-7,TRBD2,NA,TRBV27,CARPLRRGVNYEQYF,TGTGCCAGGCCACTACGACGGGGGGTTAATTACGAGCAGTACTTC
TRBJ2-5,NA,NA,TRBV2,CASSEEEGNQETQYF,TGTGCCAGCAGTGAAGAGGAGGGGAACCAAGAGACCCAGTACTTC
TRBJ2-5,TRBD2,NA,TRBV12-3/TRBV12-4,CASSSPLAGQGTQYF,TGTGCCAGCAGTTCCCCTCTAGCGGGGCAAGGGACCCAGTACTTC
TRBJ2-1,TRBD1,few,TRBV7-9,CASSLMGQGTYNEQFF,TGTGCCAGCAGCCTGATGGGACAGGGGACCTACAATGAGCAGTTCTTC
TRBJ2-4,TRBD1,few,TRBV20-1,CSARATGVNIQYF,TGCAGTGCTAGAGCTACAGGGGTGAACATTCAGTACTTC
TRBJ1-1,NA,few,TRBV18,CASSPYRGSAFF,TGTGCCAGCTCACCATATCGGGGTTCAGCTTTCTTT
TRBJ1-3,NA,few,TRBV7-2,CASSSIGGGNTIYF,TGTGCCAGCAGCTCAATCGGGGGAGGAAACACCATATATTTT
TRBJ2-3,TRBD2,NA,TRBV6-1,CASSGGLAGTTDTQYF,TGTGCCAGCAGTGGGGGACTAGCGGGGACCACAGATACGCAGTATTTT
TRBJ2-7,TRBD1,few,TRBV11-1,CASSFGTGHYEQYF,TGTGCCAGCAGCTTCGGGACAGGGCACTACGAGCAGTACTTC
TRBJ2-4,NA,once,TRBV10-3,CAIRGGQDNIQYF,TGTGCCATCAGGGGGGGACAAGACAACATTCAGTACTTC
TRBJ1-1,NA,NA,TRBV29-1,CSVVLENTEAFF,TGCAGCGTTGTATTGGAGAACACTGAAGCTTTCTTT
TRBJ2-2,NA,few,TRBV20-1,CSASRTRRGELFF,TGCAGTGCTAGTAGGACTCGGCGCGGGGAGCTGTTTTTT
TRBJ1-2,NA,NA,TRBV27,CASSFKGKGNYGYTF,TGTGCCAGCAGTTTTAAGGGGAAGGGGAACTATGGCTACACCTTC
TRBJ2-7,TRBD2,NA,TRBV20-1,CSARKAGVYEQYF,TGCAGTGCTAGAAAAGCGGGAGTTTACGAGCAGTACTTC
TRBJ1-3,TRBD1,NA,TRBV6-5,CATGEGANGNTIYF,TGTGCCACCGGGGAGGGGGCAAACGGAAACACCATATATTTT